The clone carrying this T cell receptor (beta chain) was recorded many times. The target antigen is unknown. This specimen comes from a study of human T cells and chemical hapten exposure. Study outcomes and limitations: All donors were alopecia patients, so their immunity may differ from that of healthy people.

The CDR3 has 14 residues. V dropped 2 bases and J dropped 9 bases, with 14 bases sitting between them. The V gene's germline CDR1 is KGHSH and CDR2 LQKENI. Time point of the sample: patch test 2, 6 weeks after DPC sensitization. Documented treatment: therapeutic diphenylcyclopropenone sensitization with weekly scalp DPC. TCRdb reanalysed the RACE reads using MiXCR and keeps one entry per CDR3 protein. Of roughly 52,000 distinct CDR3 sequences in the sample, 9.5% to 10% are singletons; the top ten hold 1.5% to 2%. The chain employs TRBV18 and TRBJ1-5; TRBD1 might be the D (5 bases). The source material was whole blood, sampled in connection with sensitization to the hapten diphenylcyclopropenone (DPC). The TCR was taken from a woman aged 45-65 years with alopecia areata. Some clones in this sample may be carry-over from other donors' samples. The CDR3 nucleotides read TGTGCCAGCTCACCAACAGGCTCCGATTGGCCCCAGCATTTT. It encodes CASSPTGSDWPQHF.